Each of the 24 T cell receptor beta chains below was sequenced from the same sample in a study of blood T cells in healthy people across ages. Using a J-beta primer mix together with a sample-barcoded 5' primer, a second PCR was run for roughly 7 to 11 cycles. Each CDR3 protein gets one entry after TCRdb re-called the 5' RACE reads with MiXCR. Among 1.5 million to 2 million distinct CDR3 sequences, roughly 27% were seen once, and the ten largest hold 7.7%. The specimen was blood. Every receptor here comes from a woman in her twenties or thirties in good health.

This clonotype occurred a few times. This chain connects TRBV7-9 to TRBJ1-5; 8 nucleotides match TRBD1. The germline V gene has CDR1 SEHNR and CDR2 FQNEAQ (reference sequence). V lost 5 bases, J lost 6 bases, and 3 bases stayed unmatched. This CDR3 is 13 amino acids long. CDR3 in amino acids: CASSTGGIQPQHF. The CDR3 DNA is TGTGCCAGCAGCACAGGGGGTATTCAGCCCCAGCATTTT.

This chain uses TRBV27 with TRBJ1-2; 7 bases match TRBD1. From germline, CDR1 is MNHEY and CDR2 SMNVEV (reference sequence). Trimming at V came to 3 bases and at J to 3 bases, leaving 4 bases not matched to a gene. The CDR3 totals 14 residues. CDR3 in amino acids: CASSFIGQDYGYTF. The DNA for the CDR3 is TGTGCCAGCAGTTTTATAGGACAGGACTATGGCTACACCTTC.

This clonotype was found a few times. The chain is built from TRBV5-5 and TRBJ2-3; D not certain. The CDR3 covers 13 residues. The V gene's germline CDR1 is SGHKS and CDR2 YYEKEE (reference sequence). V was pared by 1 base and J by 5 bases, with 8 bases between. CDR3 protein: CASSLQNRDTQYF. In DNA form, the CDR3 reads TGTGCCAGCAGCTTGCAAAACCGAGATACGCAGTATTTT.

This clonotype showed up just a few times. The DNA for the CDR3 is TGCGCCAGCACTCCGGGACAGGGGGCTCGCTATGGCTACACCTTC. It encodes CASTPGQGARYGYTF. This chain connects TRBV10-2 to TRBJ1-2, with 12 bases lining up with TRBD1. CDR1 is WSHSY and CDR2 is SAAADI in the germline V gene. The junction had 7 bases not matched to a gene; V was cut back by 7 bases and J by 4 bases. The CDR3 loop spans 15 amino acids.

The J gene is TRBJ2-1, the V gene TRBV4-1; 11 bases are shared with TRBD2. Germline loops: CDR1 MGHRA, CDR2 YSYEKL. This CDR3 is built from 16 residues. The V and J ends lost 3 bases and 6 bases, in that order; junction bases with no gene match: 7. The CDR3 sequence: CASSHPSGGIFNEQFF. Here the CDR3 DNA reads TGCGCCAGCAGCCACCCTAGCGGGGGGATCTTCAATGAGCAGTTCTTC.

The rearrangement joins TRBV20-1 to TRBJ2-5, with D perhaps TRBD2 (6 bases). The closer fit of TRBJ2-7 to the DNA end suggests the J call may be wrong. The CDR3 has 13 amino acids. Germline values: CDR1 DFQATT, CDR2 SNEGSKA (reference sequence). As DNA, the CDR3 is TGCAGTGCTAGAGTTGGGGGAGGCGGCGAGCAGTACTTC. Translated: CSARVGGGGEQYF.

With respect to this clonotype: An end of the junction does not agree with germline; a read error may underlie this. CDR3 coding DNA: TGTGCCAGCAGTAGCGGGGGCTTAGACAATGGGCAGTTCTTC. Translation gives CASSSGGLDNGQFF. The chain has TRBV12-3 or TRBV12-4 and TRBJ2-1; TRBD2 aligns across 8 bases. This CDR3 has 14 residues.

V is TRBV6-2 or TRBV6-3 and J is TRBJ2-1; 8 nucleotides align to TRBD1. After removal of 0 bases from V and 1 base from J, the junction contained 14 bases not matched to a gene. CDR3 length equals 20 residues. Germline V lookup: CDR1 MNHEY, CDR2 SVGEGT. The CDR3: CASSYSTRGLAALSYNEQFF. CDR3 coding DNA: TGTGCCAGCAGTTACTCGACCAGGGGGCTGGCGGCCTTATCCTACAATGAGCAGTTCTTC.

The chain links TRBV11-2 to TRBJ1-6, with D possibly being TRBD1 (6 bases). The CDR3 has 18 residues. CDR1 SGHAT and CDR2 FQNNGV come from the germline V gene. V lost 3 bases to trimming and J lost 2 bases, with 17 bases between them. In DNA form, the CDR3 reads TGTGCCAGCAGCTTCCGAGGGGGGAGGAGACCCTATAATTCACCCCTCCACTTT. It codes for CASSFRGGRRPYNSPLHF.

This clonotype was counted ten times or more. The chain combines TRBV15 with TRBJ2-7, with TRBD2 matching 7 bases. The CDR3 is 15 amino acids. V trimming: 5 bases; J trimming: 5 bases; junction bases outside the gene matches: 12. Per the germline V gene, CDR1 is LNHNV and CDR2 is YYDKDF (reference sequence). CDR3 DNA sequence: TGTGCCACCAGCTGGGGGGGAACAATTATCCACGAGCAGTACTTC. Its translation is CATSWGGTIIHEQYF.

This clonotype was counted ten times or more. CDR3 residues: CASSQQVGGGQETQYF. The CDR3 DNA reads TGCGCCAGCAGCCAACAAGTGGGGGGGGGACAAGAGACCCAGTACTTC. V and J are TRBV4-1 and TRBJ2-5, with 7 nucleotides matching TRBD2. Germline V lookup: CDR1 MGHRA, CDR2 YSYEKL. V lost 2 bases, J lost 2 bases, and 8 bases stayed unmatched. CDR3 length equals 16 residues.

As regards this clonotype: At one of its ends the junction is not consistent with the germline gene, which may arise from a read error. The chain joins TRBV20-1 to TRBJ2-5, with D possibly being TRBD2 (6 bases). Germline lookup yields CDR1 DFQATT and CDR2 SNEGSKA (reference sequence). The CDR3 is 14 amino acids. The CDR3 here is CSTRTRDAQETQYF. The DNA of the CDR3 is TGCAGTACTAGAACGCGGGACGCCCAAGAGACCCAGTACTTC.

This chain uses TRBV7-2 with TRBJ2-3; 16 nucleotides line up with TRBD2. V shed 5 bases, J shed 14 bases, and the junction held 10 bases outside the gene matches. CDR1 and CDR2 (germline): SGHTA, FQGNSA. This CDR3 is built from 15 residues. For the CDR3, the DNA is TGTGCCAGCAGCCCGGGGACTAGCGGGAGGGCCCGGGTGTATTTT. Encoded protein: CASSPGTSGRARVYF.

A few counts support this clonotype. The chain is built from TRBV11-2 and TRBJ2-7; D is unresolved. From germline, CDR1 is SGHAT and CDR2 FQNNGV. The CDR3 loop spans 15 amino acids. Trimming removed 0 bases from V and 2 bases from J, with 11 bases in between. The CDR3 bases are TGTGCCAGCAGCTTAGAGCCCCACAGCACCTACGAGCAGTACTTC. Amino acids: CASSLEPHSTYEQYF.

The DNA of the CDR3 is TGTGCCAGCGCCGCGGGCCTGGTAGCGGGGGACAACAATGAGCAGTTCTTC. It codes for CASAAGLVAGDNNEQFF. The rearrangement joins TRBV11-2 to TRBJ2-1, with TRBD2 matching 9 bases. With 8 bases clipped from V and 5 bases from J, the junction kept 16 bases outside the gene matches. This CDR3 contains 17 residues. In germline, CDR1 is SGHAT, CDR2 FQNNGV.

Ten or more counts support this clonotype. This rearrangement joins TRBV5-6 to TRBJ2-3; D perhaps matches TRBD1 (5 bases). The V gene lost 3 bases and the J gene lost 2 bases, with 7 bases spanning the gap. Germline CDR1 is SGHDT and CDR2 is YYEEEE. CDR3 length equals 13 residues. The CDR3 sequence is CASSSDNTDTQYF. For the CDR3, the DNA is TGTGCCAGCAGCTCGGACAACACAGATACGCAGTATTTT.

This clonotype showed up many times. This chain connects TRBV29-1 to TRBJ2-7; TRBD2 agrees at 9 bases. This CDR3 comprises 15 residues. Unmatched junction bases numbered 12, after V lost 6 bases and J lost 3 bases. Germline loops: CDR1 SQVTM, CDR2 ANQGSEA. CDR3 loop: CSVKLRLAENYEQYF. In DNA, the CDR3 is TGCAGCGTAAAACTAAGACTAGCGGAGAACTACGAGCAGTACTTC.

This clonotype has ten or more counts. The V and J genes are TRBV28 and TRBJ1-2; 9 bases map to TRBD1. This CDR3 spans 15 amino acids. V lost 5 bases to trimming and J lost 1 base; unmatched junction nucleotides: 5. CDR1 is MDHEN, CDR2 SYDVKM, per germline. The CDR3 nucleotides read TGTGCCAGCAGTCCTGGGACAGGGAGTAACTATGGCTACACCTTC. This codes for CASSPGTGSNYGYTF.

This clonotype turned up a few times. This sequence joins TRBV15 and TRBJ1-5; no firm D call. V was shortened by 3 bases and J by 6 bases, with 9 bases between the two germline ends. Germline-derived CDR1 and CDR2 are LNHNV and YYDKDF (reference sequence). This CDR3 region has 13 residues. CDR3 sequence: CATSSDRRQPQHF. CDR3 DNA: TGTGCCACCAGCAGCGATAGGCGTCAGCCCCAGCATTTT.

On this clonotype itself: This clone may be a read error of a much larger clone one base away. In DNA form, the CDR3 reads TGTACCAGCAGCCCTGCCCGCTTTAGCGAGCAGTACTTC. It specifies CTSSPARFSEQYF. The chain links TRBV6-6 to TRBJ2-7; D gene unclear. The CDR3 covers 13 residues. Germline lookup yields CDR1 MNHNY and CDR2 SVGAGI (reference sequence).

In its sample, this clonotype was seen a few times. The CDR3 sequence is CASSQDLAQPQHF. The CDR3 coding sequence is TGTGCCAGCAGCCAAGACCTCGCGCAGCCCCAGCATTTT. The genes are TRBV3-1 and TRBJ1-5, with D uncertain. The germline CDR1 and CDR2 sequences are LGHDT and YNNKEL (reference sequence). The V end was cut by 0 bases, the J end by 7 bases, with 7 bases between. The CDR3 is 13 amino acids. The full variable domain, completed using reference TRBV3-1 and TRBJ1-5, is DTAVSQTPKYLVTQMGNDKSIKCEQNLGHDTMYWYKQDSKKFLKIMFSYNNKELIINETVPNRFSPKSPDKAHLNLHINSLELGDSAVYFCASSQDLAQPQHFGDGTRLSIL.

There are many counts of this clonotype. CDR3 DNA sequence: TGCAGTGCTAGAGAAGGAGTAATGAACACTGAAGCTTTCTTT. Protein sequence: CSAREGVMNTEAFF. The chain employs TRBV20-1 and TRBJ1-1, with D unresolved. The CDR3 has 14 amino acids. V was pared by 0 bases and J by 0 bases, with 8 bases between. CDR1 and CDR2 from the germline V gene are DFQATT and SNEGSKA (reference sequence).

In the case of this clonotype: The junction and the germline gene differ at one end; a read error may be behind it. The V and J genes are TRBV6-1 and TRBJ2-1; 9 bases align to TRBD2. Germline CDR1 MNHNS, CDR2 SASEGT. The CDR3 is made up of 17 amino acids. The CDR3 bases are TGTGCCAGCAGTGATACTAGCGGGCGAGGCTCCTACAGTGAGCAGTTCTTC. Encoded protein: CASSDTSGRGSYSEQFF.

Many counts were recorded for this clonotype. The chain couples TRBV6-2 or TRBV6-3 to TRBJ2-7; the match to TRBD1 covers 8 bases. The germline gives CDR1 MNHEY, CDR2 SVGEGT. The length of the CDR3 is 13 residues. Trimming took 2 bases from V and 3 from J; bases not matched to a gene: 0. The CDR3 DNA is TGTGCCAGCAGTTACGACAGGGGCTACGAGCAGTACTTC. It encodes CASSYDRGYEQYF.